Shown below are 8 T cell receptor beta chains from a single sample sequenced in a study of graft-versus-host responses after intestinal transplantation. Profiling relied on immunoSEQ multiplex PCR, and the TCRdb table lists in-frame clones only, not all of them. This sample yields about 73,000 clones, of which roughly 90% are seen a single time; around 4% belongs to the top ten. The antigens for these receptors are not known. Sequences were derived from unstimulated CD8+ T cells sorted from spleen or lymph node cells, sampled before transplant. Receptor source: a human donor who was the organ donor for an intestinal transplant.

The chain uses TRBV7-9 and TRBJ2-5, with 7 bases lining up with TRBD1. Germline CDR1 SEHNR, CDR2 FQNEAQ (reference sequence). This CDR3 comprises 15 residues. The V and J ends lost 5 bases and 0 bases, in that order; junction bases with no gene match: 6. CDR3 DNA: TGTGCCAGCAGCCCGATAGGGACAGACCAAGAGACCCAGTACTTC. It specifies CASSPIGTDQETQYF.

The chain is built from TRBV14 and TRBJ2-5; 10 bases agree with TRBD1. Germline V gene data show CDR1 as SGHDN and CDR2 as FVKESK. Losses at the gene ends were 1 base for V and 4 bases for J; bases not matched to a gene: 3. This CDR3 region has 15 residues. The CDR3 sequence is CASSQAGTGVETQYF. As DNA, the CDR3 is TGTGCCAGCAGCCAAGCCGGGACAGGGGTAGAGACCCAGTACTTC.

The chain is built from TRBV14 and TRBJ2-5; D may be TRBD1 (6 bases). Trimming shortened V by 2 bases and J by 4 bases, and 11 bases separated the two germline ends. CDR1 SGHDN and CDR2 FVKESK come from the germline V gene. The CDR3 runs 14 residues. CDR3 loop: CASSQKGRGETQYF. Written as DNA, the CDR3 is TGTGCCAGCAGCCAAAAGGGCAGGGGAGAGACCCAGTACTTC.

J is TRBJ1-2 and V is TRBV19, with 7 bases lining up with TRBD1. The trim removed 5 bases at V and 7 bases at J, leaving 4 bases unmatched. There are 12 residues in the CDR3. CDR1 LNHDA and CDR2 SQIVND come from the germline V gene (reference sequence). The CDR3 bases are TGTGCCAGTAGTGCGACAGGGTTTGGCTACACCTTC. Translating gives CASSATGFGYTF.

This clone was observed once. This sequence joins TRBV13 and TRBJ2-1, with D perhaps matching TRBD2 (6 bases). CDR3 length: 16 residues. Germline V CDR1 and CDR2: PRHDT, FYEKMQ (reference sequence). Trimming took off 2 bases at V and 5 bases at J, with 16 bases between the two ends. The CDR3 nucleotides are TGTGCCAGCAGCTTACCACCGGGACTGGGGAACAATGAGCAGTTCTTC. This codes for CASSLPPGLGNNEQFF.

V gene TRBV28 combines with J gene TRBJ2-7, with D possibly TRBD2 on 7 matching bases. Germline lookup yields CDR1 MDHEN and CDR2 SYDVKM. Trimming pared 2 bases from V and 0 bases from J, leaving 8 bases between. The CDR3 has 14 residues. In DNA form, the CDR3 reads TGTGCCAGCAGTTTAGGGGGGGCCTCCTACGAGCAGTACGTC. Protein product: CASSLGGASYEQYV.

This clone was observed once. V usage is TRBV11-2 and J usage is TRBJ2-7; 10 bases map to TRBD1. The trim removed 0 bases at V and 5 bases at J, leaving 7 bases unmatched. CDR1 is SGHAT and CDR2 is FQNNGV in the germline V gene. The CDR3 contains 16 residues. DNA of the CDR3: TGTGCCAGCAGCTTAGAATGGGACAGGGGATCCAACGAGCAGTACGTC. Protein product: CASSLEWDRGSNEQYV.

CDR3 amino acids: CASSLGAGITEAFF. The CDR3 coding sequence is TGTGCCAGCAGCTTGGGAGCGGGTATCACTGAAGCTTTCTTT. V and J are TRBV5-4 and TRBJ1-1; no definite D call. Trimming pared 0 bases from V and 4 bases from J, leaving 10 bases between. This CDR3 comprises 14 residues. CDR1 and CDR2 from the germline V gene are SGHNT and YYREEE (reference sequence).